The next 21 T cell receptor beta chains were all read from a single sample in a study of T cells after yellow fever vaccination. TCRdb passed the 5' RACE reads through MiXCR, listing each CDR3 protein once. Of 300,000 to 400,000 distinct CDR3 sequences in the sample, 3% to 4.5% were seen once. Sequencing used PBMCs, obtained 5 days after the yellow fever booster vaccination. Source of these receptors: a young man who received the YFV17D yellow fever vaccine.

The chain joins TRBV7-9 to TRBJ1-3; D not resolved. CDR1 SEHNR and CDR2 FQNEAQ come from the germline V gene (reference sequence). The germline V and J ends were trimmed by 5 bases and 4 bases, with 12 bases remaining between them. The length of the CDR3 is 14 residues. The chain's CDR3 is CASSPTSVGNTIYF. CDR3 in DNA: TGTGCCAGCAGCCCTACCTCGGTGGGAAACACCATATATTTT. Supplemented by reference TRBV7-9 and TRBJ1-3, the full variable domain reads DTGVSQNPRHKITKRGQNVTFRCDPISEHNRLYWYRQTLGQGPEFLTYFQNEAQLEKSRLLSDRFSAERPKGSFSTLEIQRTEQGDSAMYLCASSPTSVGNTIYFGEGSWLTVV.

At least ten counts were recorded for this clonotype. The chain joins TRBV7-3 to TRBJ2-3, with 8 bases aligning to TRBD2. Trimming at V came to 5 bases and at J to 2 bases, leaving 9 bases not matched to a gene. CDR1 and CDR2 (germline): SGHTA, FQGTGA. This CDR3 comprises 16 residues. The CDR3 loop is CASSPRGGSNTDTQYF. As DNA, the CDR3 is TGTGCCAGCAGCCCCCGGGGGGGCTCCAACACAGATACGCAGTATTTT. The variable domain in full, with the rest retrieved from reference TRBV7-3 and TRBJ2-3, is GAGVSQTPSNKVTEKGKYVELRCDPISGHTALYWYRQSLGQGPEFLIYFQGTGAADDSGLPNDRFFAVRPEGSVSTLKIQRTERGDSAVYLCASSPRGGSNTDTQYFGPGTRLTVL.

This clonotype appeared many times. The chain uses TRBV20-1 and TRBJ1-4; D is ambiguous. The CDR3 is 13 amino acids. CDR1 DFQATT and CDR2 SNEGSKA come from the germline V gene (reference sequence). The germline V and J ends were trimmed by 0 bases and 12 bases, with 14 bases remaining between them. CDR3 loop: CSARDENRVELFF. The CDR3 DNA is TGCAGTGCTAGAGATGAGAATCGGGTGGAACTGTTTTTT.

This clonotype occurred a few times. V and J are TRBV2 and TRBJ2-1; D possibly matches TRBD1 or TRBD2 (6 bases each). The ends were cut back, 9 bases at V and 11 bases at J, with 17 bases in the middle. The germline gives CDR1 SNHLY, CDR2 FYNNEI. This CDR3 has 12 amino acids. CDR3 region: CASRRDKVKQFF. CDR3 nucleotide sequence: TGTGCCAGTCGGAGGGACAAGGTGAAGCAGTTCTTC.

V gene TRBV7-3 combines with J gene TRBJ2-5; TRBD2 might be the D (6 bases). Germline assignment: CDR1 SGHTA and CDR2 FQGTGA. The CDR3 loop spans 15 amino acids. CDR3 region: CGKVGSEEFQETQYF. The CDR3, as DNA: TGTGGGAAGGTCGGGAGCGAGGAGTTCCAAGAGACCCAGTACTTC. Together with reference TRBV7-3 and TRBJ2-5, the CDR3 gives the full variable domain: GAGVSQTPSNKVTEKGKYVELRCDPISGHTALYWYRQSLGQGPEFLIYFQGTGAADDSGLPNDRFFAVRPEGSVSTLKIQRTERGDSAVYLCGKVGSEEFQETQYFGPGTRLLVL.

This clonotype was seen many times. The J gene is TRBJ2-5, the V gene TRBV3-1, with TRBD1 matching 9 bases. There are 13 residues in the CDR3. From germline, CDR1 is LGHDT and CDR2 YNNKEL (reference sequence). The J segment lost 10 bases and the V segment lost 2 bases, leaving 5 bases of the junction unmatched. The CDR3: CASSQIDRGDQYF. The CDR3 DNA reads as TGTGCCAGCAGCCAAATTGACAGGGGGGACCAGTACTTC.

V gene TRBV15 combines with J gene TRBJ2-2; D unresolved. Germline-derived CDR1 and CDR2 are LNHNV and YYDKDF (reference sequence). The CDR3 extends over 15 amino acids. The germline V and J ends were trimmed by 5 bases and 6 bases, with 16 bases remaining between them. The CDR3 DNA follows: TGTGCCACCAGCCGAGGACCCATAGCCTCCGGGGAGCTGTTTTTT. Encoded protein: CATSRGPIASGELFF.

This clonotype was seen many times. The chain has TRBV7-2 and TRBJ2-5, with TRBD2 as a possible D gene (5 bases). Per germline, CDR1 SGHTA and CDR2 FQGNSA. The germline V and J ends were trimmed by 8 bases and 4 bases, with 17 bases remaining between them. The CDR3 contains 14 residues. Here the CDR3 reads CASGFSGLLETQYF. The CDR3 region has the DNA TGTGCCAGCGGATTTTCCGGACTTCTAGAGACCCAGTACTTC.

The chain combines TRBV12-3 or TRBV12-4 with TRBJ2-5, with D tentatively TRBD1 (6 bases). The CDR3 runs 17 residues. V lost 4 bases and J lost 2, with 20 bases in between. The CDR3 DNA reads as TGTGCCAGCAGTTATATAGGGGGTGAAGGGGTACAAGAGACCCAGTACTTC. It yields the protein CASSYIGGEGVQETQYF.

The V gene is TRBV6-5, the J gene TRBJ2-5, with 9 bases identical to TRBD2. Germline lookup yields CDR1 MNHEY and CDR2 SVGAGI. CDR3 length: 14 amino acids. With V trimmed by 2 bases and J by 5 bases, 3 bases remained unmatched. Here the CDR3 DNA reads TGTGCCAGCAGTTACGCGGGGGGGCCGGAGACCCAGTACTTC. It specifies CASSYAGGPETQYF.

This clonotype was recorded many times. J is TRBJ2-1 and V is TRBV5-1; 7 positions match TRBD1. From germline, CDR1 is SGHRS and CDR2 YFSETQ. The V segment lost 3 bases and the J segment 9 bases; nucleotides outside the gene matches: 9. The CDR3 covers 14 residues. The CDR3 DNA follows: TGCGCCAGCAGCTCGCTGACAGGGAAGGTTGAGCAGTTCTTC. As protein: CASSSLTGKVEQFF. Filled out from reference TRBV5-1 and TRBJ2-1, the complete variable domain reads KAGVTQTPRYLIKTRGQQVTLSCSPISGHRSVSWYQQTPGQGLQFLFEYFSETQRNKGNFPGRFSGRQFSNSRSEMNVSTLELGDSALYLCASSSLTGKVEQFFGPGTRLTVL.

This clonotype occurred a few times. V usage is TRBV20-1 and J usage is TRBJ1-6; D unresolved. The CDR3 runs 15 residues. The germline V gene has CDR1 DFQATT and CDR2 SNEGSKA (reference sequence). Trimming stripped 3 bases from V and 6 bases from J, with 15 bases between. CDR3 sequence (DNA): TGCAGTGCTAGTCAAGGGATTATCGGTAATTCACCCCTCCACTTT. It specifies CSASQGIIGNSPLHF.

The table lists this clonotype with many counts. This rearrangement joins TRBV6-5 to TRBJ1-1; D ambiguous. Per the germline V gene, CDR1 is MNHEY and CDR2 is SVGAGI. V dropped 5 bases and J dropped 2 bases, with 12 bases sitting between them. The CDR3 runs 14 residues. The DNA for the CDR3 is TGTGCCAGCAGTGGACTAAGTGGAAACACTGAAGCTTTCTTT. Residues: CASSGLSGNTEAFF.

The gene calls are TRBV4-3 and TRBJ2-2; D unresolved. Trimming removed 0 bases from V and 4 bases from J, with 6 bases in between. The CDR3 is 14 amino acids. Germline V gene sequence: CDR1 LGHNA, CDR2 YSLEER. DNA for the CDR3: TGCGCCAGCAGCCAAGATTCCACCACCGGGGAGCTGTTTTTT. This sequence encodes CASSQDSTTGELFF.

This clonotype was counted between two and nine times. The chain is built from TRBV6-1 and TRBJ1-6; TRBD1 might be the D (5 bases). This CDR3 comprises 15 residues. With 2 bases removed from V and 7 bases from J, the gap between germline ends came to 12 bases. Germline loops: CDR1 MNHNS, CDR2 SASEGT. CDR3 protein: CASSERPQGNSPLHF. The CDR3 DNA sequence: TGTGCCAGCAGTGAAAGGCCCCAGGGAAATTCACCCCTCCACTTT.

In this sample, this clonotype turned up many times. CDR3 protein: CASSWDFRSSAFNEKLFF. For the CDR3, the DNA is TGTGCCAGCAGTTGGGATTTTCGTTCGTCCGCCTTTAATGAAAAACTGTTTTTT. This chain uses TRBV6-1 with TRBJ1-4; D unresolved. Trimming left V 5 bases short and J 4 bases short, with 23 bases between. From germline, CDR1 is MNHNS and CDR2 SASEGT. CDR3 size: 18 residues.

V usage is TRBV29-1 and J usage is TRBJ2-3; TRBD1 matches at 10 bases. There are 13 residues in the CDR3. V lost 7 bases and J lost 3; bases outside the gene matches: 4. The germline V gene has CDR1 SQVTM and CDR2 ANQGSEA. For the CDR3, the DNA is TGCAGCGCCCCGGACAGGGGGACAGATACGCAGTATTTT. It is translated as CSAPDRGTDTQYF.

The chain uses TRBV5-1 and TRBJ2-1, with TRBD1 identical over 9 bases. The CDR3 consists of 16 residues. Germline CDR1 and CDR2: SGHRS and YFSETQ. Trimming cost V 0 bases and J 2 bases; bases outside gene matches: 3. The CDR3, as DNA: TGCGCCAGCAGCTTGGGCACAGGGGGCGCCTACAATGAGCAGTTCTTC. Translated: CASSLGTGGAYNEQFF.

This clonotype was observed many times. The rearrangement uses TRBV5-1 and TRBJ1-1; 7 nucleotides line up with TRBD1. V dropped 0 bases and J dropped 0; count of bases not matched to a gene: 2. This CDR3 has 15 residues. Germline lookup yields CDR1 SGHRS and CDR2 YFSETQ. CDR3 loop: CASSLGDSLNTEAFF. CDR3 bases: TGCGCCAGCAGCTTGGGGGACAGCCTGAACACTGAAGCTTTCTTT. The complete variable domain, with remaining parts taken from reference TRBV5-1 and TRBJ1-1, reads KAGVTQTPRYLIKTRGQQVTLSCSPISGHRSVSWYQQTPGQGLQFLFEYFSETQRNKGNFPGRFSGRQFSNSRSEMNVSTLELGDSALYLCASSLGDSLNTEAFFGQGTRLTVV.

A few counts support this clonotype. The V and J genes are TRBV20-1 and TRBJ2-7; D unresolved. Germline CDR1 DFQATT, CDR2 SNEGSKA (reference sequence). The CDR3 runs 13 residues. Deletions cut 7 bases from V and 0 bases from J, with 13 bases between. This CDR3 reads CSGREASSYEQYV. CDR3 in DNA: TGCAGTGGGAGAGAAGCGAGCTCCTACGAGCAGTACGTC.

In this sample, this clonotype turned up many times. CDR3: CASSQEPGSYEQYF. As DNA, the CDR3 is TGCGCCAGCAGCCAAGAGCCGGGCTCCTACGAGCAGTACTTC. V is TRBV4-3 and J is TRBJ2-7; D gene unclear. CDR1 and CDR2 from the germline V gene are LGHNA and YSLEER. Trimming took off 0 bases at V and 0 bases at J, with 6 bases between the two ends. This CDR3 spans 14 amino acids.